One T cell receptor (beta chain) is described in this entry. Antigen specificity is unknown. Using immunoSEQ multiplex PCR, the repertoire was profiled, and TCRdb retains in-frame clones only, with some absent. The sample lists over 100,000 clones, about 90% occurring once. Germline V gene lookup returns CDR1 SGHAT and CDR2 FQNNGV. CDR3 length: 13 amino acids. The V segment lost 5 bases and the J segment 4 bases; nucleotides outside the gene matches: 4. The data belong to a study of siplizumab effects on memory and regulatory T cells. General observations from the study: Unstimulated subsets accounted for the mapping of only a minor share of the clones that were alloreactive. Alloreactive CD4+ clones that could be mapped were on average about 69% Treg-derived with siplizumab, against roughly 25% in controls.

The TCR comes from a human donor in good health. Sequenced: Tregs sorted from blood. The chain uses TRBV11-2 and TRBJ1-1, with TRBD1 matching 7 bases. CDR3 DNA sequence: TGTGCCAGCAGCCTTTACAGGGGCACTGAAGCTTTCTTT. It is translated as CASSLYRGTEAFF. The full variable domain, in which reference TRBV11-2 and TRBJ1-1 provide the parts outside the CDR3, is EAGVAQSPRYKIIEKRQSVAFWCNPISGHATLYWYQQILGQGPKLLIQFQNNGVVDDSQLPKDRFSAERLKGVDSTLKIQPAKLEDSAVYLCASSLYRGTEAFFGQGTRLTVV.